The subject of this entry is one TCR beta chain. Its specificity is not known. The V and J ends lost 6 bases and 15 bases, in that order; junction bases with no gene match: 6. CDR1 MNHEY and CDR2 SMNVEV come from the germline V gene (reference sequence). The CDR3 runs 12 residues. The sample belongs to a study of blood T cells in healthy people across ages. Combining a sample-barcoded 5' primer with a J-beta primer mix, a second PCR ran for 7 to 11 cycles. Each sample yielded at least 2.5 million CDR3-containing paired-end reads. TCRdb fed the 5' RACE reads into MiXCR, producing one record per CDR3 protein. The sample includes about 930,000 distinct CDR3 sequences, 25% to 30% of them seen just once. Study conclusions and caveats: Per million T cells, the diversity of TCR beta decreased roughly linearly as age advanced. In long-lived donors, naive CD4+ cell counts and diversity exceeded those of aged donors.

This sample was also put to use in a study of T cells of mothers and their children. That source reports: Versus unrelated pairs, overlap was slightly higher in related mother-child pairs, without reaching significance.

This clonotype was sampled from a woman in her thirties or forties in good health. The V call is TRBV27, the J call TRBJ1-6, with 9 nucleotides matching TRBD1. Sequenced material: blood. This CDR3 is CASSDPGQGLHF. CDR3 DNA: TGTGCCAGCAGCGACCCGGGACAGGGCCTCCACTTT.